Listed below are T cell receptor beta chains from one sample, sequenced in a study of T cells in Graves' hyperthyroidism and ophthalmopathy. One entry per CDR3 protein, called by TCRdb with MiXCR from the multiplex PCR reads. This table holds 400,000 or so distinct CDR3 sequences, 14% found once. Sequenced sample: blood. These receptors all stem from a woman aged 30 to 39 with Graves' ophthalmopathy. The CDR3 runs from the conserved cysteine through the conserved F or W. Fields, in order: V gene, J gene, clone size, D gene, CDR3 DNA, CDR3 protein. The D gene is left open where the match is weak. Size values are once, few and many counts, or a class for expanded clones, and some rows have none.

>TRBV25-1|TRBJ1-1|.|.
TGTGCCAGCAGTGGGGGTAACACTGAAGCTTTCTTT
CASSGGNTEAFF
>TRBV27|TRBJ1-5|many|.
TGTGCCAGCACCCCAGGGATTTATAGCAATCAGCCCCAGCATTTT
CASTPGIYSNQPQHF
>TRBV7-9|TRBJ2-1|.|.
TGTGCCAGCAGCGGGCCCACCTCGGGTAATGAGCAGTTCTTC
CASSGPTSGNEQFF
>TRBV6-6|TRBJ2-7|once|.
TGTGCCAGCAGTTACTCGCGGGTTGTGTACGAGCAGTACTTC
CASSYSRVVYEQYF
>TRBV9|TRBJ2-2|many|TRBD2
TGTGCCAGCAGCTCCCCCGAGCGGGGGCCGAACACCGGGGAGCTGTTTTTT
CASSSPERGPNTGELFF
>TRBV30|TRBJ1-6|many|TRBD1
TGTGCCTGGAGAGAGACAGGGGTTTCACCCCTCCACTTT
CAWRETGVSPLHF
>TRBV3-1|TRBJ1-6|many|.
TGTGCCAGCAGCCAAGATCAGTCACCCCTCCACTTT
CASSQDQSPLHF
>TRBV28|TRBJ1-1|many|.
TGTGCCAGCAGAGGGGGGGGGGCGGGGGTCTTAACTGAAGCTTTCTTT
CASRGGGAGVLTEAFF
>TRBV4-1|TRBJ1-5|many|.
TGCGCCAGCAGCCGTTTAAGACTTCCTAGCAATCAGCCCCAGCATTTT
CASSRLRLPSNQPQHF
>TRBV29-1|TRBJ2-3|many|.
TGCAGCGCCACTACGTCAACAGATACGCAGTATTTT
CSATTSTDTQYF
>TRBV7-9|TRBJ2-6|few|TRBD1
TGTGCCAGCAGACTCCCGGGACAGGGTGCTCCTGGGGCCAACGTCCTGACTTTC
CASRLPGQGAPGANVLTF
>TRBV9|TRBJ1-2|few|TRBD1
TGTGCCAGCAGTCCGACAGGGACCTATGGCTACACCTTC
CASSPTGTYGYTF
>TRBV6-7|TRBJ1-5|many|TRBD1
TGTGCCAGCAGTTACTCGGCGACAGGGGTCGGCAATCAGCCCCAGCATTTT
CASSYSATGVGNQPQHF
>TRBV20-1|TRBJ2-1|.|TRBD2
TGCAGTGCTCAAGATACTAGCGGGGTGTACAATGAGCAGTTCTTC
CSAQDTSGVYNEQFF
>TRBV20-1|TRBJ2-7|many|TRBD1
TGCAGTGTCAGGGGGCTAACCTACGAGCAGTACTTC
CSVRGLTYEQYF
>TRBV20-1|TRBJ2-1|many|TRBD2
TGCAGTGCCCGAGACCCCCAGCGGGGGGACAATGAGCAGTTCTTC
CSARDPQRGDNEQFF
>TRBV18|TRBJ2-2|.|.
TGTGCCAGCTCACCACGAGCTTCGAACACCGGGGAGCTGTTTTTT
CASSPRASNTGELFF
>TRBV12-3/TRBV12-4|TRBJ1-4|many|.
TGTGCCAGCAGTTTCGGACAGACTAATGAAAAACTGTTTTTT
CASSFGQTNEKLFF
>TRBV4-2|TRBJ1-5|.|.
TGTGCCAGCACCCAAGGACTTCGGGGGGCTCTTTGGCAGCCCCAGCATTTT
CASTQGLRGALWQPQHF
>TRBV19|TRBJ1-3|.|TRBD1
TGTGCCAGTAGTACCACCACAGGGGGCTATGGAAACACCATATATTTT
CASSTTTGGYGNTIYF
>TRBV24-1|TRBJ2-3|few|.
TGTGCCACCAGTGGAATCTCGGCGGCGCAAACAGATACGCAGTATTTT
CATSGISAAQTDTQYF
>TRBV12-3/TRBV12-4|TRBJ1-1|many|.
TGTGCCAGCGTTCGGGGCTTATTGAACACTGAAGCTTTCTTT
CASVRGLLNTEAFF
>TRBV5-1|TRBJ2-1|many|.
TGCGCCAGCAGCTTGGACGAGGTTAATGAGCAGTTCTTC
CASSLDEVNEQFF
>TRBV6-2/TRBV6-3|TRBJ2-7|many|.
TGTGCCAGCAGTTACTTGCAGAGCGAGCAGTACTTC
CASSYLQSEQYF
>TRBV2|TRBJ1-1|many|.
TGTGCCCCCTTTACCAGGGGTGAAGCTTTCTTT
CAPFTRGEAFF
>TRBV7-8|TRBJ2-7|many|TRBD2
TGTGCCAGCAGCTCCCGGACTAGCGGGGGGGCAGCGTCCTACGAGCAGTACTTC
CASSSRTSGGAASYEQYF
>TRBV13|TRBJ1-1|many|.
TGTGCCAGCAGCCCCCGTCCGCCGGGACAAGAAGCTTTCTTT
CASSPRPPGQEAFF
>TRBV7-9|TRBJ2-7|many|.
TGTGCCAGCAGCACACACAGGGTCTACGAGCAGTACTTC
CASSTHRVYEQYF
>TRBV3-1|TRBJ1-2|many|.
TGTGCCAGCAGCCAAGATCCGGGGGTCACAGATACCGGCTACACCTTC
CASSQDPGVTDTGYTF
>TRBV19|TRBJ2-3|.|TRBD2
TGTGCCAGTAGGCAAGCGGGGGGGTATGCAGATACGCAGTATTTT
CASRQAGGYADTQYF